This is a list of T cell receptor beta chains from one sample in a study of OX40 agonist ivuxolimab in advanced cancers. Produced via immunoSEQ multiplex PCR; TCRdb's table is partial and in-frame only. The table has several thousand clones, 65% to 80% seen once. The sequencing here drew on CD4+ or CD8+ T cells sorted from blood, taken in a trial of the OX40 agonist ivuxolimab. Receptor source: an adult with an advanced solid tumor such as melanoma, head and neck, liver or kidney cancer. The CDR3 runs from the conserved cysteine through the conserved F or W. The D gene is left open where the match is weak. Clone size is given for some rows only: seen once, a few or many times, or a class if the clone is expanded.

V gene	J gene	D gene	clone size	CDR3 protein	CDR3 DNA
TRBV19	TRBJ2-3	TRBD2	-	CASSPRTSVKDTQYF	TGTGCCAGTAGTCCCCGGACTAGCGTTAAAGATACGCAGTATTTT
TRBV4-2	TRBJ2-3	TRBD2	-	CASSQDRAGGTDTQYF	TGTGCCAGCAGCCAAGACAGGGCGGGAGGCACAGATACGCAGTATTTT
TRBV9	TRBJ2-1	-	-	CASSPHDRSSYNEQFF	TGTGCCAGCAGCCCTCATGACCGGAGCTCCTACAATGAGCAGTTCTTC
TRBV7-9	TRBJ1-1	-	-	CASSLLGAGTEAFF	TGTGCCAGCAGCTTATTGGGGGCCGGTACTGAAGCTTTCTTT
TRBV19	TRBJ2-7	TRBD2	-	CASSITGGSYEQYF	TGTGCCAGTAGTATTACGGGAGGCTCCTACGAGCAGTACTTC
TRBV30	TRBJ1-1	-	-	CAWSAGPEAFF	TGTGCCTGGAGTGCGGGGCCTGAAGCTTTCTTT
TRBV11-2	TRBJ2-7	-	-	CASSLVFPGTDYEQYF	TGTGCCAGCAGCTTGGTGTTTCCCGGGACGGACTACGAGCAGTACTTC
TRBV27	TRBJ2-1	-	-	CASSLEGYNEQFF	TGTGCCAGCAGTTTAGAGGGCTACAATGAGCAGTTCTTC
TRBV4-3	TRBJ1-1	-	-	CASSLGMNTEAFF	TGCGCCAGCAGCCTGGGAATGAACACTGAAGCTTTCTTT
TRBV7-3	TRBJ2-3	-	-	CASSQGTGWSTDTQYF	TGTGCCAGCAGCCAAGGTACGGGTTGGAGCACAGATACGCAGTATTTT
TRBV27	TRBJ2-3	-	once	CASRTDPRTDTQYF	TGTGCCAGCAGGACAGACCCCCGCACAGATACGCAGTATTTT
TRBV5-1	TRBJ2-1	TRBD2	-	CASSLNQAGGPRNEQFF	TGCGCCAGCAGCTTGAACCAGGCGGGAGGGCCTAGGAATGAGCAGTTCTTC
TRBV28	TRBJ2-7	-	-	CASRLGQLYSYEQYF	TGTGCCAGCAGACTGGGACAACTCTACTCCTACGAGCAGTACTTC
TRBV28	TRBJ1-4	-	-	CASSFRDGGNEKLFF	TGTGCCAGCAGTTTCCGGGACGGGGGTAATGAAAAACTGTTTTTT
TRBV29-1	TRBJ2-7	-	-	CSVCDAPAEQYF	TGCAGCGTTTGCGATGCCCCGGCCGAGCAGTACTTC
TRBV5-8	TRBJ2-4	-	-	CASSLGGDVRDF	TGTGCCAGCAGCTTGGGTGGGGACGTCAGGGACTTC
TRBV6-1	TRBJ2-3	TRBD2	once	CASSEALAGGADTQYF	TGTGCCAGCAGTGAAGCGCTAGCGGGAGGGGCAGATACGCAGTATTTT
TRBV7-9	TRBJ2-1	TRBD2	-	CASSSRLAGFDEQFF	TGTGCCAGCAGCTCGAGACTAGCGGGATTTGATGAGCAGTTCTTC
TRBV7-9	TRBJ1-4	-	-	CASSTKVGVNEKLFF	TGTGCCAGCAGCACTAAGGTCGGGGTTAATGAAAAACTGTTTTTT
TRBV7-2	TRBJ2-1	TRBD2	-	CASSLGLAGVGYLRDEQFF	TGTGCCAGCAGCTTAGGGCTAGCGGGGGTTGGCTACCTCCGGGATGAGCAGTTCTTC
TRBV18	TRBJ2-7	-	-	CASSLAREYEQYF	TGTGCCAGCTCACTTGCGAGGGAGTACGAGCAGTACTTC
TRBV19	TRBJ1-2	TRBD1	-	CASSWGQGDYGYTF	TGTGCCAGTAGTTGGGGACAGGGCGACTATGGCTACACCTTC
TRBV7-9	TRBJ2-1	-	-	CASSLDRGNEQFF	TGTGCCAGCAGCTTAGACCGAGGCAATGAGCAGTTCTTC
TRBV5-6	TRBJ1-1	-	-	CASSLRGTEAFF	TGTGCCAGCAGCTTACGGGGAACTGAAGCTTTCTTT
TRBV9	TRBJ1-3	-	-	CASSHYVSGNTIYF	TGTGCCAGCAGCCATTACGTCTCTGGAAACACCATATATTTT
TRBV6-6	TRBJ1-1	-	-	CASSYYNRAANTEAFF	TGTGCCAGCAGTTACTATAACAGGGCGGCGAACACTGAAGCTTTCTTT